Described below is a single T cell receptor beta chain sequence and its context. Its antigen is undetermined. Reverse transcription of about 0.45 to 1 ug RNA was performed with random hexamers. TCRdb processed the immunoSEQ multiplex PCR reads anew with MiXCR; each CDR3 protein has one entry. Found here are 170,000 or so distinct CDR3 sequences, 94% of them singletons; the top ten hold more than 0.095%. This entry belongs to a study of CD8 T cells in Susac syndrome. Whole-study findings and limits: The CD4+ T cell repertoires in Susac syndrome were not clonally expanded.

Per germline, CDR1 LNHDA and CDR2 SQIVND (reference sequence). The CDR3 spans 13 residues. V lost 3 bases and J 4 bases, leaving 9 bases between the germline ends. Sequencing was carried out using CD4+ T cells from PBMCs. V usage is TRBV19 and J usage is TRBJ1-2; D is perhaps TRBD1 (5 bases). The receptor was derived from a human donor with Susac syndrome. CDR3 DNA sequence: TGTGCCAGTAGTATTGGACACCTCTATGGCTACACCTTC. Protein product: CASSIGHLYGYTF.